The rows below give T cell receptor beta chains drawn from one sample of a study of T cell repertoires in cytomegalovirus infection. Antigens for these TCRs are unknown. TCRdb processed the reads anew with MiXCR; each CDR3 protein has one entry. The data hold approximately 220,000 distinct CDR3 sequences, with about 40% observed a single time. The sample here was CD8+ T cells from cultured PBMCs, taken from culture after CMV antigen stimulation. These receptors came from a human donor in good health (CMV status not recorded). Some clones in this sample may be carry-over from other donors' samples. Both conserved end residues are part of each CDR3. D genes are given only for firm matches. Where a row states a size, it is once, few, many or the class of an expanded clone; other rows omit it.

j_gene: TRBJ2-1; v_gene: TRBV4-1; abundance: few; d_gene: TRBD1; CDR3aa: CASSQTTGTAYNEQFF; CDR3nt: TGCGCCAGCAGTCAAACAACCGGGACAGCCTACAATGAGCAGTTCTTC
j_gene: TRBJ2-7; v_gene: TRBV15; abundance: NA; d_gene: NA; CDR3aa: CATSTGLSYEQYF; CDR3nt: TGTGCCACCAGCACGGGACTTTCCTACGAGCAGTACTTC
j_gene: TRBJ2-2; v_gene: TRBV12-3/TRBV12-4; abundance: few; d_gene: NA; CDR3aa: CASSTDSTGELFF; CDR3nt: TGTGCCAGCAGTACCGACAGTACCGGGGAGCTGTTTTTT
j_gene: TRBJ2-2; v_gene: TRBV7-9; abundance: NA; d_gene: TRBD2; CDR3aa: CASSDTLAGVGGELFF; CDR3nt: TGTGCCAGCAGCGATACCCTAGCGGGAGTTGGCGGGGAGCTGTTTTTT
j_gene: TRBJ1-2; v_gene: TRBV4-1; abundance: few; d_gene: NA; CDR3aa: CASSQYTSGEDGYTF; CDR3nt: TGCGCCAGCAGCCAATACACCTCAGGGGAGGATGGCTACACCTTC
j_gene: TRBJ1-5; v_gene: TRBV2; abundance: NA; d_gene: NA; CDR3aa: CASSDRGTHQPQHF; CDR3nt: TGTGCCAGCAGTGACCGGGGGACGCACCAGCCCCAGCATTTT
j_gene: TRBJ1-5; v_gene: TRBV20-1; abundance: NA; d_gene: TRBD1; CDR3aa: CSARPTTGGNQPQHF; CDR3nt: TGCAGTGCCCGACCGACGACAGGGGGCAATCAGCCCCAGCATTTT
j_gene: TRBJ2-5; v_gene: TRBV7-8; abundance: NA; d_gene: NA; CDR3aa: CASRKGGETQYF; CDR3nt: TGTGCCAGCAGAAAGGGTGGGGAGACCCAGTACTTC
j_gene: TRBJ1-1; v_gene: TRBV6-1; abundance: many; d_gene: NA; CDR3aa: CASSLTGYTEAFF; CDR3nt: TGTGCCAGCAGTTTAACAGGGTACACTGAAGCTTTCTTT
j_gene: TRBJ1-2; v_gene: TRBV7-9; abundance: few; d_gene: NA; CDR3aa: CASNPGGGGYGYTF; CDR3nt: TGTGCCAGCAACCCCGGGGGGGGCGGTTATGGCTACACCTTC
j_gene: TRBJ1-6; v_gene: TRBV28; abundance: once; d_gene: TRBD1; CDR3aa: CASSLRAGTGANSPLHF; CDR3nt: TGTGCCAGCAGTTTAAGAGCTGGGACAGGGGCTAATTCACCCCTCCACTTT
j_gene: TRBJ2-5; v_gene: TRBV7-2; abundance: many; d_gene: NA; CDR3aa: CASSPDSSLQETQYF; CDR3nt: TGTGCCAGCAGCCCGGACTCGAGTCTTCAAGAGACCCAGTACTTC
j_gene: TRBJ2-1; v_gene: TRBV7-9; abundance: NA; d_gene: TRBD2; CDR3aa: CASSPTSGLQNEQFF; CDR3nt: TGTGCCAGCAGCCCCACTAGCGGGCTACAGAATGAGCAGTTCTTC
j_gene: TRBJ1-1; v_gene: TRBV11-2; abundance: NA; d_gene: NA; CDR3aa: CASSFSGDPRGEEAFF; CDR3nt: TGTGCCAGCAGCTTTAGTGGGGACCCTCGAGGGGAAGAAGCTTTCTTT
j_gene: TRBJ2-1; v_gene: TRBV19; abundance: NA; d_gene: NA; CDR3aa: CASSIGRLYNEQFF; CDR3nt: TGTGCCAGTAGTATTGGACGGCTCTACAATGAGCAGTTCTTC
j_gene: TRBJ1-2; v_gene: TRBV5-4; abundance: NA; d_gene: NA; CDR3aa: CASSSPPEDYGYTF; CDR3nt: TGTGCCAGCAGCTCACCTCCGGAGGACTATGGCTACACCTTC
j_gene: TRBJ2-5; v_gene: TRBV7-9; abundance: NA; d_gene: NA; CDR3aa: CASSLVSGWETQYF; CDR3nt: TGTGCCAGCAGCTTAGTTTCAGGATGGGAGACCCAGTACTTC
j_gene: TRBJ2-2; v_gene: TRBV27; abundance: few; d_gene: NA; CDR3aa: CASSLGEKGLAGELFF; CDR3nt: TGTGCCAGCAGTTTGGGGGAAAAGGGTCTCGCCGGGGAGCTGTTTTTT
j_gene: TRBJ2-1; v_gene: TRBV7-8; abundance: many; d_gene: NA; CDR3aa: CASSSPNEQFF; CDR3nt: TGTGCCAGCAGCTCGCCGAATGAGCAGTTCTTC
j_gene: TRBJ2-5; v_gene: TRBV29-1; abundance: NA; d_gene: NA; CDR3aa: CSTARLGRGETQYF; CDR3nt: TGCAGCACCGCCCGACTAGGCCGGGGAGAGACCCAGTACTTC
j_gene: TRBJ1-1; v_gene: TRBV29-1; abundance: few; d_gene: NA; CDR3aa: CSVARIGTEAFF; CDR3nt: TGCAGCGTTGCTCGTATCGGCACTGAAGCTTTCTTT
j_gene: TRBJ1-5; v_gene: TRBV19; abundance: few; d_gene: NA; CDR3aa: CASISTASGQPQHF; CDR3nt: TGTGCCAGTATCTCGACAGCGTCGGGCCAGCCCCAGCATTTT
j_gene: TRBJ2-7; v_gene: TRBV7-9; abundance: few; d_gene: TRBD1; CDR3aa: CASSMTGSNEQYF; CDR3nt: TGTGCCAGCAGCATGACAGGGAGTAACGAGCAGTACTTC
j_gene: TRBJ2-1; v_gene: TRBV12-3/TRBV12-4; abundance: NA; d_gene: NA; CDR3aa: CASSPSSDSYNEQFF; CDR3nt: TGTGCCAGCAGTCCCTCTAGCGACTCCTACAATGAGCAGTTCTTC
j_gene: TRBJ2-7; v_gene: TRBV4-2; abundance: NA; d_gene: NA; CDR3aa: CASSHLTGTMSSYEQYF; CDR3nt: TGTGCCAGCAGCCATTTAACCGGGACAATGAGCTCCTACGAGCAGTACTTC
j_gene: TRBJ2-1; v_gene: TRBV20-1; abundance: NA; d_gene: TRBD2; CDR3aa: CSARDGLAGPPAIYNEQFF; CDR3nt: TGCAGTGCTAGAGATGGGCTAGCGGGACCCCCCGCTATCTACAATGAGCAGTTCTTC
j_gene: TRBJ2-3; v_gene: TRBV6-2/TRBV6-3; abundance: NA; d_gene: NA; CDR3aa: CASRTTGSTDTQYF; CDR3nt: TGTGCCAGCAGAACGACAGGCAGCACAGATACGCAGTATTTT
j_gene: TRBJ2-7; v_gene: TRBV9; abundance: once; d_gene: TRBD1; CDR3aa: CASSAFGTGINEQYF; CDR3nt: TGTGCCAGCAGCGCCTTCGGGACAGGGATCAACGAGCAGTACTTC
j_gene: TRBJ1-1; v_gene: TRBV29-1; abundance: NA; d_gene: NA; CDR3aa: CSVEDLAFGGNTEAFF; CDR3nt: TGCAGCGTTGAAGACCTCGCGTTTGGGGGGAACACTGAAGCTTTCTTT
j_gene: TRBJ1-2; v_gene: TRBV6-5; abundance: few; d_gene: NA; CDR3aa: CASIGSRTRTNYGYTF; CDR3nt: TGTGCCAGCATCGGCTCTAGGACCCGCACTAACTATGGCTACACCTTC
j_gene: TRBJ1-4; v_gene: TRBV7-2; abundance: few; d_gene: TRBD1; CDR3aa: CASSLPWTGDEKLFF; CDR3nt: TGTGCCAGCAGCCTACCCTGGACAGGGGACGAAAAACTGTTTTTT
j_gene: TRBJ2-1; v_gene: TRBV5-6; abundance: NA; d_gene: NA; CDR3aa: CASSPLGEGADHEQFF; CDR3nt: TGTGCCAGCAGCCCGCTGGGGGAGGGGGCCGATCATGAGCAGTTCTTC
j_gene: TRBJ2-7; v_gene: TRBV7-8; abundance: NA; d_gene: TRBD2; CDR3aa: CASSLGVASGRGYEQYF; CDR3nt: TGTGCCAGCAGCTTAGGGGTCGCTAGCGGGAGGGGATACGAGCAGTACTTC
j_gene: TRBJ2-1; v_gene: TRBV11-2; abundance: few; d_gene: TRBD2; CDR3aa: CASSLGGGDYNEQFF; CDR3nt: TGTGCCAGCAGCTTAGGCGGGGGGGACTACAATGAGCAGTTCTTC
j_gene: TRBJ1-2; v_gene: TRBV27; abundance: NA; d_gene: NA; CDR3aa: CASSYSVTYGYTF; CDR3nt: TGTGCCAGCAGTTACTCGGTGACCTATGGCTACACCTTC
j_gene: TRBJ2-7; v_gene: TRBV27; abundance: NA; d_gene: TRBD2; CDR3aa: CASGLVGYEQYF; CDR3nt: TGTGCCAGCGGACTAGTTGGATACGAGCAGTACTTC
j_gene: TRBJ2-1; v_gene: TRBV7-6; abundance: few; d_gene: NA; CDR3aa: CASTPSPGQDDADEQFF; CDR3nt: TGTGCCAGCACGCCCTCCCCGGGGCAGGACGACGCCGATGAGCAGTTCTTC
j_gene: TRBJ2-1; v_gene: TRBV6-6; abundance: NA; d_gene: NA; CDR3aa: CASQGWEGSYNEQFF; CDR3nt: TGTGCCAGCCAGGGTTGGGAAGGCTCCTACAATGAGCAGTTCTTC
j_gene: TRBJ2-7; v_gene: TRBV7-8; abundance: NA; d_gene: NA; CDR3aa: CDREWDTPGDEQYF; CDR3nt: TGTGACCGTGAGTGGGACACCCCTGGCGACGAGCAGTACTTC
j_gene: TRBJ1-6; v_gene: TRBV7-3; abundance: few; d_gene: NA; CDR3aa: CASSLNGGSPLHF; CDR3nt: TGTGCCAGCAGCTTAAATGGCGGTTCACCCCTCCACTTT
j_gene: TRBJ2-7; v_gene: TRBV28; abundance: NA; d_gene: TRBD2; CDR3aa: CASSLRGRVNEQYF; CDR3nt: TGTGCCAGCAGTTTACGAGGGAGGGTGAACGAGCAGTACTTC
j_gene: TRBJ1-2; v_gene: TRBV7-9; abundance: NA; d_gene: TRBD1; CDR3aa: CASSRMGQDNLYGYTF; CDR3nt: TGTGCCAGCAGCCGGATGGGACAGGATAACTTATATGGCTACACCTTC
j_gene: TRBJ2-1; v_gene: TRBV9; abundance: few; d_gene: TRBD2; CDR3aa: CASSVARTSGGTIYNEQFF; CDR3nt: TGTGCCAGCAGCGTAGCCAGGACTAGCGGGGGGACTATCTACAATGAGCAGTTCTTC
j_gene: TRBJ2-7; v_gene: TRBV10-3; abundance: NA; d_gene: NA; CDR3aa: CAIGGATYEQYF; CDR3nt: TGTGCCATCGGCGGGGCTACCTACGAGCAGTACTTC
j_gene: TRBJ1-2; v_gene: TRBV10-2; abundance: NA; d_gene: NA; CDR3aa: CASSEETGLRGYTF; CDR3nt: TGCGCCAGCAGTGAGGAGACAGGTTTGCGTGGCTACACCTTC
j_gene: TRBJ2-3; v_gene: TRBV27; abundance: NA; d_gene: NA; CDR3aa: CASSLLRALTDTQYF; CDR3nt: TGTGCCAGCAGTTTACTCCGGGCCCTCACAGATACGCAGTATTTT
j_gene: TRBJ1-5; v_gene: TRBV6-6; abundance: NA; d_gene: TRBD1; CDR3aa: CASSYWTGDNQPQHF; CDR3nt: TGTGCCAGCAGTTACTGGACAGGGGACAATCAGCCCCAGCATTTT
j_gene: TRBJ1-3; v_gene: TRBV7-6; abundance: many; d_gene: NA; CDR3aa: CASSLGQDKNPGNTIYF; CDR3nt: TGTGCCAGCAGCTTAGGACAGGACAAGAACCCTGGAAACACCATATATTTT
j_gene: TRBJ2-2; v_gene: TRBV27; abundance: once; d_gene: NA; CDR3aa: CASHPGTGELFF; CDR3nt: TGTGCCAGCCACCCAGGGACCGGGGAGCTGTTTTTT
j_gene: TRBJ1-6; v_gene: TRBV7-6; abundance: many; d_gene: NA; CDR3aa: CASSLALRGRSYNSPLHF; CDR3nt: TGTGCCAGCAGCTTAGCGTTGCGGGGCCGCTCCTATAATTCACCCCTCCACTTT
j_gene: TRBJ2-3; v_gene: TRBV27; abundance: few; d_gene: TRBD2; CDR3aa: CASSLLAGGKDTQYF; CDR3nt: TGTGCCAGCAGTTTACTAGCGGGGGGGAAAGATACGCAGTATTTT
j_gene: TRBJ2-1; v_gene: TRBV27; abundance: few; d_gene: TRBD2; CDR3aa: CASSPGLAGGHGEQFF; CDR3nt: TGTGCCAGCAGTCCTGGACTAGCGGGAGGGCACGGTGAGCAGTTCTTC
j_gene: TRBJ2-5; v_gene: TRBV12-3/TRBV12-4; abundance: many; d_gene: TRBD2; CDR3aa: CASTALAGRAETQYF; CDR3nt: TGTGCCAGCACCGCACTAGCGGGGAGGGCAGAGACCCAGTACTTC
j_gene: TRBJ2-7; v_gene: TRBV12-5; abundance: NA; d_gene: NA; CDR3aa: CASGLDSVYEQYF; CDR3nt: TGTGCTAGTGGTTTGGACTCCGTCTACGAGCAGTACTTC
j_gene: TRBJ2-3; v_gene: TRBV12-5; abundance: few; d_gene: NA; CDR3aa: CASGFGHADTQYF; CDR3nt: TGTGCTAGTGGTTTTGGGCACGCAGATACGCAGTATTTT